This passage covers 9 T cell receptor beta chains from one sample sequenced in a study of OX40 agonist ivuxolimab in advanced cancers. Method: immunoSEQ multiplex PCR; TCRdb's copy keeps in-frame clones and lacks some. The sample shows 40,000 to 60,000 clones, 80% to 90% of them seen only once. The material was CD4+ or CD8+ T cells sorted from blood, obtained in a trial of the OX40 agonist ivuxolimab. Source of these receptors: an adult with an advanced solid tumor such as melanoma, head and neck, liver or kidney cancer.

V and J are TRBV11-2 and TRBJ2-5; tentative D call: TRBD2 (6 bases). Between the trimmed V and J ends, which lost 7 bases and 5 bases, there was a span of 17 bases. CDR1 and CDR2 from the germline V gene are SGHAT and FQNNGV. The CDR3 runs to 14 residues. The CDR3 DNA is TGTGCCAGCACCACCGCGGGGAGCAGGGAGACCCAGTACTTC. This encodes CASTTAGSRETQYF.

The genes are TRBV4-1 and TRBJ1-3; 11 nucleotides line up with TRBD1. The CDR3 extends over 19 amino acids. Trimming took 0 bases from V and 1 from J; bases not matched to a gene: 8. The germline gives CDR1 MGHRA, CDR2 YSYEKL. The CDR3 loop is CASSQDPDRGRGSGNTIYF. As DNA, the CDR3 is TGCGCCAGCAGCCAAGATCCGGACAGGGGGCGAGGATCTGGAAACACCATATATTTT.

The gene calls are TRBV6-1 and TRBJ1-2, with unresolved D. V lost 6 bases to trimming and J lost 12 bases, with 20 bases between them. Germline loops: CDR1 MNHNS, CDR2 SASEGT. The CDR3 length is 13 residues. The DNA for the CDR3 is TGTGCCAGCAGCGAAATGAACCCCCGGCCCAACACCTTC. Translating gives CASSEMNPRPNTF.

V usage is TRBV6-1 and J usage is TRBJ2-7, with D possibly being TRBD1 (6 bases). This CDR3 contains 15 residues. V lost 7 bases and J lost 3, with 19 bases in between. The V gene's germline CDR1 is MNHNS and CDR2 SASEGT. This chain's CDR3 is CASINMAGALYEQYF. DNA of the CDR3: TGTGCCAGCATAAATATGGCAGGGGCTCTCTACGAGCAGTACTTC.

This chain joins TRBV28 and TRBJ1-5; 8 nucleotides match TRBD1. Looked up from germline, CDR1 is MDHEN and CDR2 is SYDVKM. CDR3 length equals 14 residues. V shed 6 bases, J shed 5 bases, and the junction held 6 bases outside the gene matches. The CDR3 reads CASSPTGGHQPQHF. CDR3 sequence (DNA): TGTGCCAGCAGCCCTACAGGGGGTCATCAGCCCCAGCATTTT.

The chain has TRBV30 and TRBJ2-1; no clear D. Trimming removed 1 base from V and 4 bases from J, with 2 bases in between. Germline V CDR1 and CDR2: GTSNPN, SVGIG (reference sequence). The CDR3 extends over 11 amino acids. The CDR3 sequence: CAWSAYNEQFF. The CDR3 DNA sequence: TGTGCCTGGAGTGCATACAATGAGCAGTTCTTC.

The CDR3 sequence is CATSRGQSVWMEQFF. The CDR3 nucleotides are TGTGCCACCAGCAGAGGTCAGTCAGTCTGGATGGAGCAGTTCTTC. The chain is built from TRBV15 and TRBJ2-1; unclear D gene. V lost 1 base and J 10 bases, leaving 17 bases between the germline ends. Per the germline V gene, CDR1 is LNHNV and CDR2 is YYDKDF (reference sequence). CDR3 length equals 15 residues.

Only one count was recorded for this clone. Written as DNA, the CDR3 is TGTGCCAGTAAGAATAGCGGGGGCGAGCAGTACTTC. This sequence encodes CASKNSGGEQYF. The rearrangement uses TRBV19 and TRBJ2-7, with 9 bases identical to TRBD2. J was trimmed by 6 bases and V by 7 bases; bases with no gene match: 4. This CDR3 comprises 12 residues. Germline lookup yields CDR1 LNHDA and CDR2 SQIVND (reference sequence). Combining the CDR3 with reference TRBV19 and TRBJ2-7 gives the whole variable domain DGGITQSPKYLFRKEGQNVTLSCEQNLNHDAMYWYRQDPGQGLRLIYYSQIVNDFQKGDIAEGYSVSREKKESFPLTVTSAQKNPTAFYLCASKNSGGEQYFGPGTRLTVT.

The chain uses TRBV10-3 and TRBJ2-5; D perhaps matches TRBD1 (5 bases). Between the trimmed V and J ends, which lost 6 bases and 1 base, there was a span of 6 bases. CDR3 length equals 12 residues. CDR1 ENHRY and CDR2 SYGVKD come from the germline V gene. The CDR3 DNA follows: TGTGCCATCAGCACAGGCCAAGAGACCCAGTACTTC. Encoded protein: CAISTGQETQYF.